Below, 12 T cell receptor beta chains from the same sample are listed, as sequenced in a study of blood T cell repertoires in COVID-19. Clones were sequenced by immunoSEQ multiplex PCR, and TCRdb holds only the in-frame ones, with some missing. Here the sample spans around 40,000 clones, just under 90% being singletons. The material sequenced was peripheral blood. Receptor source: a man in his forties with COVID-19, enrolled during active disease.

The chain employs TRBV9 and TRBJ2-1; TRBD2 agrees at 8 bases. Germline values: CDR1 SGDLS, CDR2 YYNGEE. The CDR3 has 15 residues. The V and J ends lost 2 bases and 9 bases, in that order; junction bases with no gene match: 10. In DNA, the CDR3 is TGTGCCAGCAGCGTTACGTCGGGGGGGCACGGTGAGCAGTTCTTC. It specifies CASSVTSGGHGEQFF.

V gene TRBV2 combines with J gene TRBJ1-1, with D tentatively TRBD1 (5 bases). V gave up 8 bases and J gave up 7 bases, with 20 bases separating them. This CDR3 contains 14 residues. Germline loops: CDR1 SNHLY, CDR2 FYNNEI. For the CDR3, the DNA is TGTGCCAGCGACGCGCCCCCGGGGGTGGGTGAAGCTTTCTTT. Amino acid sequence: CASDAPPGVGEAFF.

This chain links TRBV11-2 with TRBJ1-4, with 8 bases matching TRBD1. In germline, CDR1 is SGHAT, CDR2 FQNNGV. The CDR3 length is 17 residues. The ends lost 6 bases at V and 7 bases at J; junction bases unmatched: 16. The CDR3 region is CASSSWEDRGRGEKLFF. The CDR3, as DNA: TGTGCCAGCAGTTCTTGGGAAGACAGGGGAAGGGGTGAAAAACTGTTTTTT.

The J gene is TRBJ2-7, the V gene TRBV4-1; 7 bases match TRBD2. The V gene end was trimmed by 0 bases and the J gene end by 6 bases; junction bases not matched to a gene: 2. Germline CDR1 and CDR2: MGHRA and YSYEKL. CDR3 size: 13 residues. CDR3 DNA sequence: TGCGCCAGCAGCCAAGATTGGGGGGGCGAGCAGTACTTC. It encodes CASSQDWGGEQYF.

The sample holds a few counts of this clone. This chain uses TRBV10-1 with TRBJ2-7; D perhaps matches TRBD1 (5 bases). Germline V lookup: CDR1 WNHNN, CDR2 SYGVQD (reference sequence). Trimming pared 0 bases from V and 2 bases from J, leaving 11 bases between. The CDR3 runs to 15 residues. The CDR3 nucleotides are TGCGCCAGCAGTGAGTCGAAGGGGCTGCCCTACGAGCAGTACTTC. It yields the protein CASSESKGLPYEQYF.

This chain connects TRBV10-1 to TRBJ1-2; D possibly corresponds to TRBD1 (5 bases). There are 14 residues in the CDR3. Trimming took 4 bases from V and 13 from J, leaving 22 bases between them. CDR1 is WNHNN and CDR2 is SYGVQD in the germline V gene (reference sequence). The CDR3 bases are TGCGCCAGCAGTGGTGGGAGGGGCTCCGAAGTTTCCACCTTC. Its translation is CASSGGRGSEVSTF.

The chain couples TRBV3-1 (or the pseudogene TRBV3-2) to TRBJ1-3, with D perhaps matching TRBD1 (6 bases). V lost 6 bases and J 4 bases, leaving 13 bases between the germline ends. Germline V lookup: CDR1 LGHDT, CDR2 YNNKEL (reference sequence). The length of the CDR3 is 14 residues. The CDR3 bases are TGTGCCAGCAGGACAACAGGGACCGGAAACACCATATATTTT. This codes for CASRTTGTGNTIYF.

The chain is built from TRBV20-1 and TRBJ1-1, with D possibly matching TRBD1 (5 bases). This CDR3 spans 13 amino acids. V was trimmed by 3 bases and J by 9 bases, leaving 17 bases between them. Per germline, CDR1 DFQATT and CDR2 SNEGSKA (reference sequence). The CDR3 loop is CSASGGSAGQAFF. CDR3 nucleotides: TGCAGTGCTAGTGGCGGTTCGGCAGGGCAAGCTTTCTTT.

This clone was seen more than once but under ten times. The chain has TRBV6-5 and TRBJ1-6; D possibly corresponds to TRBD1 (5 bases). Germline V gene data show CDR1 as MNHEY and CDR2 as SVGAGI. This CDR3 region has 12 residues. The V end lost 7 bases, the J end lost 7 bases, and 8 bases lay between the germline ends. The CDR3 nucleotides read TGTGCCAGCACCGACAGCAATTCACCCCTCCACTTT. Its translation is CASTDSNSPLHF.

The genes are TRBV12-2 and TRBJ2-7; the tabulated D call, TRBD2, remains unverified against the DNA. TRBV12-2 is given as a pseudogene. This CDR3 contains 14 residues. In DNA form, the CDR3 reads TGTGCAAGTCGCTTCCGGGAGGGATCCTACGAGCAGTACTTC. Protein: CASRFREGSYEQYF.

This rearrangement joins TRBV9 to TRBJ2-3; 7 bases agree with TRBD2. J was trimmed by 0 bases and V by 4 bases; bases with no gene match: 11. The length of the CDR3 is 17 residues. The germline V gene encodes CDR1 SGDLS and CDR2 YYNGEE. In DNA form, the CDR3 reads TGTGCCAGCAGCCCTACGTCTAGCGGTTCTAGCACAGATACGCAGTATTTT. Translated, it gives CASSPTSSGSSTDTQYF.

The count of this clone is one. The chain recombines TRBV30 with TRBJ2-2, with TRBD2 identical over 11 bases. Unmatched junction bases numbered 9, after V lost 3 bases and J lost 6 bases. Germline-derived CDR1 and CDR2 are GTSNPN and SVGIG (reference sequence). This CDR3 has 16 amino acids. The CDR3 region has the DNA TGTGCCTGGAGAGGGGGAACTAGCGGGAGAGCCGGGGAGCTGTTTTTT. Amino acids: CAWRGGTSGRAGELFF.